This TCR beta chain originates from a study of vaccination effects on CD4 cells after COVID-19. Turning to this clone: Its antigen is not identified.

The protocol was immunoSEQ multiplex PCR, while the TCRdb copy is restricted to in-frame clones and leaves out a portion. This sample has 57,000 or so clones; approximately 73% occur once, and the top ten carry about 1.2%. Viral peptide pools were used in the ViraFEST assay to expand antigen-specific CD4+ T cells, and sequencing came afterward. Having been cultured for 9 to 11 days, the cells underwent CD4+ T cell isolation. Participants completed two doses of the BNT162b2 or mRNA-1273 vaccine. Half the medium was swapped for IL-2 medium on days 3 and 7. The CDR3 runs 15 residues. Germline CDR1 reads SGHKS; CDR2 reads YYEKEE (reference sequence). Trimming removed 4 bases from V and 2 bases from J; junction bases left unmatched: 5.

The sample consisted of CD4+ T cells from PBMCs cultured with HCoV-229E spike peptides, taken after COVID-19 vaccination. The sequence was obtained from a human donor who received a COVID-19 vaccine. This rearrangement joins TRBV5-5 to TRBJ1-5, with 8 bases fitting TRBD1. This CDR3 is CASSLDRGGNQPQHF. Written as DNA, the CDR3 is TGTGCCAGCAGCCTCGACAGGGGCGGCAATCAGCCCCAGCATTTT.